This TCR beta chain was captured in a study of OX40 agonist ivuxolimab in advanced cancers. Study details: Patient treatment consisted of intravenous ivuxolimab administration every 2 weeks at 0.01 to 10 mg/kg. Dose-escalation patients suffered from hepatocellular carcinoma, melanoma, renal cell or head and neck cancer.

Some clones are missing from TCRdb's copy, which holds only in-frame ones; the method was immunoSEQ multiplex PCR. The table includes around 39,000 clones, 78% detected once. This CDR3 spans 13 amino acids. Germline V gives CDR1 SGHRS, CDR2 YFSETQ. V was pared by 6 bases and J by 7 bases, with 13 bases between. Sample: CD4+ or CD8+ T cells sorted from blood, taken in a trial of the OX40 agonist ivuxolimab. V usage is TRBV5-1 and J usage is TRBJ1-4; tentative D call: TRBD1 (5 bases). This TCR came from an adult with an advanced solid tumor such as melanoma, head and neck, liver or kidney cancer. In DNA form, the CDR3 reads TGCGCCAGCACCAGGGCCGAGGGTGAAAAACTGTTTTTT. Translation gives CASTRAEGEKLFF.